The 21 T cell receptor beta chains listed next were all sequenced from one sample in a study of blood T cell repertoires in COVID-19. Measured with immunoSEQ multiplex PCR; TCRdb has only the in-frame clones, and not every one. In the table there are 15,000 to 20,000 clones, approximately 85% of which are singletons. The sequencing sample was made of peripheral blood. All receptors come from an elderly man with acute or convalescent COVID-19.

The CDR3 sequence: CASSSWDIRGTDTQYF. CDR3 DNA sequence: TGTGCCAGTAGTTCCTGGGACATCCGGGGCACAGATACGCAGTATTTT. The chain has TRBV19 and TRBJ2-3, with TRBD1 as a possible D gene (6 bases). CDR1 is LNHDA, CDR2 SQIVND, per germline (reference sequence). This CDR3 has 16 amino acids. V lost 5 bases and J 1 base, leaving 16 bases between the germline ends.

The chain joins TRBV5-1 to TRBJ1-2; TRBD1 is a possible D gene (5 bases). Germline loops: CDR1 SGHRS, CDR2 YFSETQ. This CDR3 contains 14 residues. V gave up 0 bases and J gave up 8 bases, with 14 bases separating them. The CDR3 spells CASSLAGGGSGYTF. CDR3 sequence (DNA): TGCGCCAGCAGCTTGGCTGGGGGAGGATCGGGCTACACCTTC. The whole variable domain, filled in from reference TRBV5-1 and TRBJ1-2, reads KAGVTQTPRYLIKTRGQQVTLSCSPISGHRSVSWYQQTPGQGLQFLFEYFSETQRNKGNFPGRFSGRQFSNSRSEMNVSTLELGDSALYLCASSLAGGGSGYTFGSGTRLTVV.

The chain has TRBV10-3 and TRBJ1-1, with D unresolved. The CDR3 extends over 13 amino acids. Per germline, CDR1 ENHRY and CDR2 SYGVKD. The V end was cut by 7 bases, the J end by 5 bases, with 14 bases between. The CDR3 region is CAITRAGGTEAFF. CDR3 bases: TGTGCCATCACTCGCGCGGGCGGTACTGAAGCTTTCTTT.

In its sample, this clone was seen a few times. The rearrangement joins TRBV7-2 to TRBJ1-1; D remains unclear. CDR3 length: 14 amino acids. V shed 6 bases and J shed 3 bases, with 14 bases lying between them. The V gene's germline CDR1 is SGHTA and CDR2 FQGNSA. The CDR3 DNA reads as TGTGCCAGCAGAAAGCCCCCCCTGGACACTGAAGCTTTCTTT. Protein sequence: CASRKPPLDTEAFF.

This chain links TRBV7-3 with TRBJ2-6; 8 bases fit TRBD1. After removal of 4 bases from V and 3 bases from J, the junction contained 8 bases not matched to a gene. The CDR3 covers 17 residues. Germline CDR1 SGHTA, CDR2 FQGTGA. DNA for the CDR3: TGTGCCAGCAGCTCTCCCGGGACAGGTCTTGGGGCCAACGTCCTGACTTTC. It specifies CASSSPGTGLGANVLTF.

The chain links TRBV28 to TRBJ1-3; 7 bases map to TRBD1. CDR1 and CDR2 from the germline V gene are MDHEN and SYDVKM. V lost 8 bases and J lost 0; bases outside the gene matches: 10. The CDR3 has 16 residues. The CDR3 sequence is CASSDRQAYSGNTIYF. The CDR3 nucleotides are TGTGCCAGCTCGGACAGGCAGGCATACTCTGGAAACACCATATATTTT.

This clone was recorded a few times. The chain is built from TRBV19 and TRBJ2-5, with a weak D call TRBD1 (5 bases). CDR1 is LNHDA and CDR2 is SQIVND in the germline V gene (reference sequence). Deletions cut 3 bases from V and 3 bases from J, with 11 bases between. The CDR3 has 14 amino acids. CDR3 nucleotide sequence: TGTGCCAGTAGTATGAGAGACAGAAAAGAGACCCAGTACTTC. This sequence encodes CASSMRDRKETQYF.

The chain links TRBV7-3 to TRBJ2-5; possibly TRBD2 for D (6 bases). There are 14 residues in the CDR3. The germline V gene has CDR1 SGHTA and CDR2 FQGTGA. V dropped 4 bases and J dropped 5 bases, with 14 bases sitting between them. The CDR3 DNA follows: TGTGCCAGCAGCTCCACCGCGGGGAGTGAGACCCAGTACTTC. Translating gives CASSSTAGSETQYF.

This clone has a single count. This chain connects TRBV6-5 to TRBJ1-3; D gene uncertain. Germline CDR1 and CDR2: MNHEY and SVGAGI. V was shortened by 6 bases and J by 4 bases, with 16 bases between the two germline ends. The CDR3 length is 15 residues. The CDR3: CASSNAGLLGNTIYF. Written as DNA, the CDR3 is TGTGCCAGCAGCAATGCAGGTCTTCTCGGAAACACCATATATTTT.

The CDR3 protein is CASTRGTEAFF. CDR3 in DNA: TGTGCCAGCACCCGGGGGACTGAAGCTTTCTTT. The V and J genes are TRBV6-5 and TRBJ1-1; possible D gene TRBD1, 5 bases. Germline V gene data show CDR1 as MNHEY and CDR2 as SVGAGI. The V and J ends lost 7 bases and 5 bases respectively, with 8 bases between them. The CDR3 is 11 residues long.

The chain links TRBV19 to TRBJ1-5; possibly TRBD1 for D (6 bases). Germline CDR1 is LNHDA and CDR2 is SQIVND (reference sequence). This CDR3 is built from 18 residues. The ends were cut back, 1 base at V and 0 bases at J, with 16 bases in the middle. CDR3 sequence reads: CASSIAPIQGYSNQPQHF. CDR3 DNA: TGTGCCAGTAGTATAGCCCCCATCCAGGGGTATAGCAATCAGCCCCAGCATTTT. Full variable domain (remainder filled in from reference TRBV19 and TRBJ1-5): DGGITQSPKYLFRKEGQNVTLSCEQNLNHDAMYWYRQDPGQGLRLIYYSQIVNDFQKGDIAEGYSVSREKKESFPLTVTSAQKNPTAFYLCASSIAPIQGYSNQPQHFGDGTRLSIL.

This sequence joins TRBV3-1 (or the pseudogene TRBV3-2) and TRBJ2-1, with D possibly being TRBD2 (5 bases). Germline loops: CDR1 LGHDT, CDR2 YNNKEL (reference sequence). The length of the CDR3 is 12 residues. Trimming cost V 7 bases and J 10 bases, with 14 bases left between them. The CDR3 spells CASNLFGEEQFF. The DNA of the CDR3 is TGTGCCAGCAACCTATTCGGGGAGGAGCAGTTCTTC.

J is TRBJ2-4 and V is TRBV19, with D possibly being TRBD1 (6 bases). Germline CDR1 is LNHDA and CDR2 is SQIVND (reference sequence). This CDR3 comprises 16 residues. The CDR3 DNA is TGTGCTTCACAACAATCAGATGGCTGGACAGAAAACATTCAGTACTTC. Residues: CASQQSDGWTENIQYF.

V usage is TRBV6-5 and J usage is TRBJ1-6, with 7 bases fitting TRBD1. J lost 9 bases, V lost 0 bases, and 8 bases had no gene match. The CDR3 covers 16 residues. CDR1 and CDR2 from the germline V gene are MNHEY and SVGAGI. The CDR3 coding sequence is TGTGCCAGCAGTTACTCCCGAAGGGGGCTTCTTTCACCCCTCCACTTT. The encoded protein is CASSYSRRGLLSPLHF.

V usage is TRBV20-1 and J usage is TRBJ2-3; TRBD2 matches at 9 bases. Looked up from germline, CDR1 is DFQATT and CDR2 is SNEGSKA (reference sequence). V was clipped by 3 bases and J by 1 base; unmatched bases: 5. The CDR3 sequence is 15 residues long. The CDR3 nucleotides read TGCAGTGCTAGTAACCCTAGCGGGGGCACAGATACGCAGTATTTT. Translation gives CSASNPSGGTDTQYF.

The gene calls are TRBV4-1 and TRBJ2-7, with D maybe TRBD1 (7 bases). This CDR3 is 15 amino acids long. Germline-derived CDR1 and CDR2 are MGHRA and YSYEKL. Trimming removed 2 bases at V and 2 bases at J, with 13 bases between. CDR3 loop: CASSQTSRGAYEQYF. For the CDR3, the DNA is TGCGCCAGCAGCCAAACAAGCAGGGGGGCCTACGAGCAGTACTTC.

This chain connects TRBV5-6 to TRBJ1-2; D perhaps matches TRBD1 (6 bases). This CDR3 is 14 amino acids long. The germline V gene has CDR1 SGHDT and CDR2 YYEEEE. Between the trimmed V and J ends, which lost 0 bases and 7 bases, there was a span of 13 bases. The CDR3 reads CASSLAGGGGGYTF. Here the CDR3 DNA reads TGTGCCAGCAGCTTGGCTGGGGGGGGCGGTGGCTACACCTTC.

The rearrangement joins TRBV27 to TRBJ2-2; 15 nucleotides align to TRBD2. The V gene's germline CDR1 is MNHEY and CDR2 SMNVEV (reference sequence). This CDR3 spans 19 amino acids. V lost 5 bases and J lost 0; bases outside the gene matches: 7. The CDR3 DNA reads as TGTGCCAGCAGTCAATGGACTAGCGGGGGGGCCGCGAACACCGGGGAGCTGTTTTTT. This translates into CASSQWTSGGAANTGELFF.

The rearrangement joins TRBV6-5 to TRBJ1-2; D possibly corresponds to TRBD1 (6 bases). In germline, CDR1 is MNHEY, CDR2 SVGAGI. This CDR3 spans 14 amino acids. V lost 4 bases and J lost 4, with 13 bases in between. The CDR3, as DNA: TGTGCCAGCAGTTTGCGGGGGCCTGGCTATGGCTACACCTTC. It encodes CASSLRGPGYGYTF.

V usage is TRBV30 and J usage is TRBJ1-5; D might be TRBD1 (5 bases). The germline CDR1 and CDR2 sequences are GTSNPN and SVGIG (reference sequence). Trimming removed 5 bases at V and 0 bases at J, with 11 bases between. This CDR3 region has 14 residues. Written as DNA, the CDR3 is TGTGCCTGGTCTGGACATGGTAGCAATCAGCCCCAGCATTTT. Amino acids: CAWSGHGSNQPQHF.

J is TRBJ1-5 and V is TRBV2, with a possible D match to TRBD1 (6 bases). The V end was cut by 6 bases, the J end by 11 bases, with 17 bases between. Germline CDR1 reads SNHLY; CDR2 reads FYNNEI. This CDR3 has 13 amino acids. The CDR3 reads CASRNVQGQAQHF. CDR3 nucleotide sequence: TGTGCCAGCAGGAATGTACAGGGTCAAGCCCAGCATTTT.